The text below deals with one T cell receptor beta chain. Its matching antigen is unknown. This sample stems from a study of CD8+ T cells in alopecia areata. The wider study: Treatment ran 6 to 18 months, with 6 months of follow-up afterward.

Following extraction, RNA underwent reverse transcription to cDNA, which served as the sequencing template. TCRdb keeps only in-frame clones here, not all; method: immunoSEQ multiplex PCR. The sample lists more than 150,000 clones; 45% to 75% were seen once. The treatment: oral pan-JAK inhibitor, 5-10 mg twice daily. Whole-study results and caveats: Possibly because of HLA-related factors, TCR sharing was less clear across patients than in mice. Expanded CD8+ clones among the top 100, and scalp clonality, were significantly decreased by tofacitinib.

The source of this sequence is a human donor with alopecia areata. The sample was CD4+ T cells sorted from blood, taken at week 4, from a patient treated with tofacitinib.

The CDR3 nucleotides read TGTGCCAGCAGCTTAAGCGGCACCGGGGAGCTGTTTTTT. This sequence encodes CASSLSGTGELFF. V usage is TRBV11-2 and J usage is TRBJ2-2, with D perhaps matching TRBD2 (5 bases). Germline CDR1 reads SGHAT; CDR2 reads FQNNGV. The CDR3 runs to 13 residues. Trimming shortened V by 2 bases and J by 4 bases, and 5 bases separated the two germline ends.